These T cell receptor beta chains were read from a single sample in a study of T cells in Graves' hyperthyroidism and ophthalmopathy. TCRdb analysed the multiplex PCR reads with MiXCR anew, one entry per CDR3 protein. The sample has under 200,000 distinct CDR3 sequences, approximately 9% seen once. Sequencing was done on a sample of blood. Receptors were obtained from a woman aged 18-30 years with Graves' hyperthyroidism that later progressed to Graves' ophthalmopathy. Each CDR3 is given with its conserved first and last residue. Expanded clones are given a class, and other clones once, few, many or no size at all.

TRBV12-3/TRBV12-4 many CASSLGTTKRGYTF
TRBV27 many CASSSTPNTGELFF
TRBV15 few CATSRDWGDAETQYF
TRBV7-2 many CASSLRGDRRDQPQHF
TRBV6-5 - CASSYGTSGGSNTGELFF
TRBV6-1 many CASSPNIRTGGGFNNEQFF
TRBV30 - CAWLETNEKLFF
TRBV29-1 many CSASHRGGDEKLFF
TRBV20-1 - CSAREWGGRLYNEQFF
TRBV19 many CASSMDLADYEQYF
TRBV20-1 many CSASDGGASTDTQYF
TRBV5-1 once CASSLAPNEKLFF
TRBV5-5 many CASSLGGVAGTDTQYF
TRBV28 many CASSLSTGTGDEQFF
TRBV10-3 many CAISDLRSSGNTIYF
TRBV20-1 many CSARLNAGSTGELFF
TRBV5-1 many CASSSFGDEQYF
TRBV14 many CASSQNPLSQYF
TRBV7-9 many CASSPQGSEQYF
TRBV6-1 many CASSRDRSNQPQHF
TRBV6-5 - CASSYSKAGGQFF
TRBV5-1 - CASSLASTVSGNTIYF
TRBV19 many CASSIGQRVINYGYTF
TRBV18 - CASSPPEGDSGANVLTF
TRBV5-1 - CASSLRDRVTYEQYF
TRBV2 many CASTVLGGGELFF
TRBV18 many CASSPRLAPFSQETQYF
TRBV5-5 many CASSYLQTTGLEQYF
TRBV5-1 many CASTKGTSGSTGRIDTQYF
TRBV12-5 many CASKGPSLIGEQFF
TRBV4-1 - CASSQATTMAGELFF
TRBV5-4 many CASSLGREQFF
TRBV7-2 - CASRSGTSGSRNEQFF
TRBV30 many CAQTLTGEDTEAFF
TRBV27 many CASSFRQSTDTQYF
TRBV20-1 many CSARDLGTDYEQYF
TRBV2 many CASSGLAGGRGQETQYF
TRBV19 many CASSRGRDQPQHF
TRBV5-8 many CVSSFGTGRTEAFF
TRBV20-1 many CSARGQETQYF
TRBV4-2 once CASSQLGGREKLFF
TRBV5-5 few CASSPIGIYGYTF
TRBV3-1 - CASSQGGWIAGGRVDEQFF
TRBV28 many CASTDRRGRAEKLFF
TRBV5-5 many CASSSDDTEAFF